The 29 T cell receptor beta chains listed next were all sequenced from one sample in a study of blood T cell repertoires in COVID-19. The table came from immunoSEQ multiplex PCR; TCRdb's copy has only in-frame clones and leaves some out. In the table there are around 75,000 clones, about 85% of which are singletons. The sequenced sample consisted of peripheral blood. The receptor source for this set is a man between 65 and 85 years old with active COVID-19.

This chain joins TRBV5-1 and TRBJ1-6; a weak D match, TRBD1 (6 bases). V was pared by 4 bases and J by 7 bases, with 18 bases between. Germline loops: CDR1 SGHRS, CDR2 YFSETQ. The CDR3 spans 16 residues. CDR3 bases: TGCGCCAGCAGCGAGGGCCTGGGGCAGGGGAATTCACCCCTCCACTTT. Amino acid sequence: CASSEGLGQGNSPLHF.

This sequence joins TRBV7-2 and TRBJ1-3, with a possible D match to TRBD1 (5 bases). The CDR3 has 13 amino acids. Germline assignment: CDR1 SGHTA and CDR2 FQGNSA. Trimming stripped 3 bases from V and 4 bases from J, with 7 bases between. The CDR3 protein is CASSFPGGNTIYF. CDR3 sequence (DNA): TGTGCCAGCAGCTTTCCAGGGGGAAACACCATATATTTT.

This clone was found once. V is TRBV18 and J is TRBJ2-7, with 9 bases matching TRBD2. This CDR3 contains 12 residues. The J segment lost 6 bases and the V segment lost 3 bases, leaving 0 bases of the junction unmatched. The germline gives CDR1 KGHSH, CDR2 LQKENI. CDR3 amino acids: CASSPTSGEQYF. CDR3 coding DNA: TGTGCCAGCTCACCGACTAGCGGCGAGCAGTACTTC.

J is TRBJ2-1 and V is TRBV3-1 (or the pseudogene TRBV3-2); D is uncertain. CDR1 LGHDT and CDR2 YNNKEL come from the germline V gene (reference sequence). V dropped 1 base and J dropped 8 bases, with 3 bases sitting between them. This CDR3 spans 11 amino acids. CDR3 DNA sequence: TGTGCCAGCAGCCAAGCCTATGAGCAGTTCTTC. It yields the protein CASSQAYEQFF.

The genes are TRBV7-8 and TRBJ1-3; TRBD1 aligns across 7 bases. The germline CDR1 and CDR2 sequences are SGHVS and FQNEAQ. The CDR3 loop spans 20 amino acids. Unmatched junction bases numbered 19, after V lost 3 bases and J lost 2 bases. CDR3 residues: CASSFRGPQGIVVAGNTIYF. The CDR3 region has the DNA TGTGCCAGCAGCTTTAGGGGGCCGCAGGGAATTGTAGTTGCTGGAAACACCATATATTTT.

The rearrangement joins TRBV6-2 or TRBV6-3 to TRBJ2-4; tentative D call: TRBD2 (5 bases). The CDR3 spans 14 residues. Between the trimmed V and J ends, which lost 2 bases and 7 bases, there was a span of 12 bases. Germline V gives CDR1 MNHEY, CDR2 SVGEGT. CDR3 region: CASSYGSVANIQYF. In DNA form, the CDR3 reads TGTGCCAGCAGTTACGGTTCGGTAGCGAACATTCAGTACTTC.

The rearrangement joins TRBV25-1 to TRBJ1-2, with D perhaps TRBD1 (5 bases). V shed 2 bases and J shed 3 bases, with 16 bases lying between them. Per the germline V gene, CDR1 is MGHDK and CDR2 is SYGVNS. The CDR3 contains 16 residues. The CDR3 bases are TGTGCCAGCAGTGAAGGGGGACTGGGTTCGGACTATGGCTACACCTTC. It translates to CASSEGGLGSDYGYTF.

The chain links TRBV5-4 to TRBJ1-2, with 7 bases matching TRBD1. J lost 10 bases, V lost 7 bases, and 13 bases had no gene match. Per germline, CDR1 SGHNT and CDR2 YYREEE (reference sequence). This CDR3 is 13 amino acids long. CDR3 residues: CASGYRGGGAYTF. The CDR3 DNA follows: TGTGCCAGCGGATACAGGGGCGGTGGTGCCTACACCTTC.

The rearrangement joins TRBV27 to TRBJ2-1; no definite D call. CDR1 MNHEY and CDR2 SMNVEV come from the germline V gene (reference sequence). Deletions cut 2 bases from V and 9 bases from J, with 8 bases between. CDR3 size: 12 residues. CDR3 DNA sequence: TGTGCCAGCAGTTTAGGCCCGGGTGAGCAGTTCTTC. Amino acids: CASSLGPGEQFF.

V and J are TRBV19 and TRBJ2-1; TRBD1 matches at 7 bases. The germline V gene has CDR1 LNHDA and CDR2 SQIVND (reference sequence). The CDR3 runs 15 residues. Unmatched junction bases numbered 6, after V lost 1 base and J lost 6 bases. The CDR3 loop is CASSIVGTASNEQFF. The CDR3 DNA reads as TGTGCCAGTAGTATAGTGGGGACAGCGAGCAATGAGCAGTTCTTC.

CDR3 region: CAWSVGWPGDQPQHF. Written as DNA, the CDR3 is TGTGCCTGGAGTGTAGGATGGCCAGGGGATCAGCCCCAGCATTTT. The gene calls are TRBV30 and TRBJ1-5; a possible D gene is TRBD1 (6 bases). V was clipped by 0 bases and J by 5 bases, with 14 bases between them. The CDR3 consists of 15 residues. Germline values: CDR1 GTSNPN, CDR2 SVGIG (reference sequence).

V is TRBV11-3 and J is TRBJ2-1; 7 nucleotides line up with TRBD1. This CDR3 is built from 15 residues. Germline V lookup: CDR1 SGHNT, CDR2 YENEEA. V trimming: 5 bases; J trimming: 6 bases; junction bases outside the gene matches: 10. The CDR3 here is CASSPRLAGGNEQFF. In DNA, the CDR3 is TGTGCCAGCAGCCCTAGACTGGCAGGGGGCAATGAGCAGTTCTTC.

The rearrangement joins TRBV7-3 to TRBJ2-2, with a possible D match to TRBD1 (5 bases). Trimming took 5 bases from V and 3 from J, leaving 10 bases between them. The germline gives CDR1 SGHTA, CDR2 FQGTGA. The CDR3 runs 14 residues. CDR3 in amino acids: CASSPRVDTGELFF. CDR3 DNA sequence: TGTGCCAGCAGCCCCAGGGTGGACACCGGGGAGCTGTTTTTT.

This chain connects TRBV24-1 to TRBJ1-1; 9 bases match TRBD1. The trim removed 1 base at V and 5 bases at J, leaving 10 bases unmatched. CDR1 KGHDR and CDR2 SFDVKD come from the germline V gene. The CDR3 sequence is 17 residues long. The chain's CDR3 is CATSDFPDRGGGTEAFF. In DNA form, the CDR3 reads TGTGCCACCAGTGATTTCCCCGACAGGGGGGGAGGAACTGAAGCTTTCTTT.

The genes are TRBV5-4 and TRBJ2-2; 9 bases match TRBD1. V trimming: 4 bases; J trimming: 0 bases; junction bases outside the gene matches: 1. The CDR3 length is 15 residues. Germline CDR1 SGHNT, CDR2 YYREEE (reference sequence). The CDR3 bases are TGTGCCAGCAGCGGACAGGGGCCGAACACCGGGGAGCTGTTTTTT. Encoded protein: CASSGQGPNTGELFF. Full variable domain (outside the CDR3, taken from reference TRBV5-4 and TRBJ2-2): ETGVTQSPTHLIKTRGQQVTLRCSSQSGHNTVSWYQQALGQGPQFIFQYYREEENGRGNFPPRFSGLQFPNYSSELNVNALELDDSALYLCASSGQGPNTGELFFGEGSRLTVL.

The V gene is TRBV11-2, the J gene TRBJ2-6; 7 nucleotides line up with TRBD2. This CDR3 has 16 amino acids. CDR1 and CDR2 from the germline V gene are SGHAT and FQNNGV. The ends lost 5 bases at V and 1 base at J; junction bases unmatched: 5. This chain's CDR3 is CASSPRGVSGANVLTF. The CDR3 nucleotides read TGTGCCAGCAGCCCCCGGGGGGTGTCTGGGGCCAACGTCCTGACTTTC.

The chain employs TRBV30 and TRBJ1-5; D unclear. Looked up from germline, CDR1 is GTSNPN and CDR2 is SVGIG (reference sequence). The CDR3 loop spans 13 amino acids. The V end lost 0 bases, the J end lost 4 bases, and 7 bases lay between the germline ends. The CDR3 DNA is TGTGCCTGGAGTGTGGGCCTAAATCAGCCCCAGCATTTT. Its translation is CAWSVGLNQPQHF.

CDR3 loop: CASSSGTGELFF. CDR3 DNA sequence: TGTGCCAGCAGTTCGGGCACCGGGGAGCTGTTTTTT. V and J are TRBV28 and TRBJ2-2; the D is unclear. The CDR3 covers 12 residues. The V and J ends lost 4 bases and 4 bases respectively, with 4 bases between them. Germline V gene lookup returns CDR1 MDHEN and CDR2 SYDVKM.

The count of this clone is one. V is TRBV10-2 and J is TRBJ1-5; 7 bases are a match to TRBD1. Germline-derived CDR1 and CDR2 are WSHSY and SAAADI. The CDR3 length is 16 residues. With V trimmed by 2 bases and J by 1 base, 5 bases remained unmatched. CDR3 sequence reads: CASSEGLDRSNQPQHF. The CDR3 DNA sequence: TGCGCCAGCAGTGAGGGGCTGGACAGGAGCAATCAGCCCCAGCATTTT.

This chain links TRBV6-2 or TRBV6-3 with TRBJ1-5; no firm D call. Germline assignment: CDR1 MNHEY and CDR2 SVGEGT. V was trimmed by 0 bases and J by 2 bases, leaving 5 bases between them. The CDR3 has 14 amino acids. CDR3 protein: CASSYSSGNQPQHF. CDR3 DNA sequence: TGTGCCAGCAGTTACTCCTCCGGCAATCAGCCCCAGCATTTT.

The J gene is TRBJ1-6, the V gene TRBV3-1 (or the pseudogene TRBV3-2); possibly TRBD1 for D (6 bases). V lost 4 bases, J lost 8 bases, and 9 bases lay in between. This CDR3 is built from 13 residues. Germline CDR1 LGHDT, CDR2 YNNKEL (reference sequence). The CDR3 spells CASSPGGHSPLHF. DNA of the CDR3: TGTGCCAGCAGCCCCGGGGGGCATTCACCCCTCCACTTT.

This clone was seen only once. V gene TRBV30 combines with J gene TRBJ1-4; TRBD1 is a possible D gene (6 bases). The CDR3 runs to 12 residues. Trimming shortened V by 5 bases and J by 5 bases, and 9 bases separated the two germline ends. The germline V gene encodes CDR1 GTSNPN and CDR2 SVGIG (reference sequence). The CDR3 spells CAWGQNNEKLFF. CDR3 DNA: TGTGCCTGGGGACAGAACAATGAAAAACTGTTTTTT.

The chain carries TRBV7-9 and TRBJ1-1; D not resolved. The CDR3 has 16 residues. Germline V CDR1 and CDR2: SEHNR, FQNEAQ (reference sequence). Between the trimmed V and J ends, which lost 0 bases and 8 bases, there was a span of 19 bases. Here the CDR3 DNA reads TGTGCCAGCAGCTTAGCTCCACCGCAGGTAACCCACGAAGCTTTCTTT. It encodes CASSLAPPQVTHEAFF.

In DNA, the CDR3 is TGTGCCACCGGGGACAGGGCGAACTATGGCTACACCTTC. As protein: CATGDRANYGYTF. The chain is built from TRBV24-1 and TRBJ1-2, with 9 bases matching TRBD1. Germline V gives CDR1 KGHDR, CDR2 SFDVKD. This CDR3 has 13 residues. V was clipped by 9 bases and J by 2 bases; unmatched bases: 3.

This clone was counted a single time. The chain couples TRBV9 to TRBJ2-1, with D possibly matching TRBD2 (6 bases). Looked up from germline, CDR1 is SGDLS and CDR2 is YYNGEE. There are 16 residues in the CDR3. V was shortened by 3 bases and J by 0 bases, with 13 bases between the two germline ends. The CDR3 reads CASSAGTGRSYNEQFF. The DNA for the CDR3 is TGTGCCAGCAGCGCTGGGACTGGCCGCTCCTACAATGAGCAGTTCTTC.

The chain couples TRBV11-3 to TRBJ2-7; D is possibly TRBD2 (6 bases). The CDR3 spans 12 residues. Germline loops: CDR1 SGHNT, CDR2 YENEEA. Trimming removed 2 bases from V and 6 bases from J, with 8 bases in between. CDR3: CASSLIGGEQYF. In nucleotides, the CDR3 is TGTGCCAGCAGCTTAATCGGGGGCGAGCAGTACTTC.

CDR3: CASSPRTSGGGGNEQFF. The CDR3 DNA sequence: TGTGCCAGCAGTCCCCGGACTAGCGGAGGAGGGGGGAATGAGCAGTTCTTC. The genes are TRBV27 and TRBJ2-1; TRBD2 matches at 10 bases. This CDR3 spans 17 amino acids. Germline values: CDR1 MNHEY, CDR2 SMNVEV (reference sequence). V lost 5 bases to trimming and J lost 7 bases; unmatched junction nucleotides: 14.

CDR3 nucleotides: TGCGCCAGCAGCCAAGGGGACAAAGCCTACGAGCAGTACTTC. It codes for CASSQGDKAYEQYF. The rearrangement links TRBV4-1 to TRBJ2-7; maybe TRBD1 (6 bases). V was pared by 1 base and J by 2 bases, with 9 bases between. Per the germline V gene, CDR1 is MGHRA and CDR2 is YSYEKL. The CDR3 consists of 14 residues.

V usage is TRBV30 and J usage is TRBJ2-2; 8 bases align to TRBD2. V lost 4 bases and J lost 5; bases outside the gene matches: 6. Germline values: CDR1 GTSNPN, CDR2 SVGIG (reference sequence). The length of the CDR3 is 14 residues. CDR3 in amino acids: CAWTLRGGTGELFF. The CDR3 DNA reads TGTGCCTGGACCCTACGGGGGGGGACCGGGGAGCTGTTTTTT.